The 18 T cell receptor beta chains presented below share a single source sample, sequenced in a study of shared clonotypes between healthy human individuals. Only in-frame clones appear in the TCRdb table, and some are missing; sequencing was by immunoSEQ multiplex PCR. The sample consists of millions of clones, about 95% of them appearing once. Cells designated naive CD8 were CD45RO-negative and were positively selected for CCR7, with terminally differentiated effector memory CD45RA+ cells excluded. The specimen was naive CD8+ T cells sorted from blood. All receptors come from a man between 18 and 35 years old in good health.

The chain links TRBV5-6 to TRBJ2-1, with 15 bases lining up with TRBD2. This CDR3 has 18 amino acids. The trim removed 4 bases at V and 4 bases at J, leaving 9 bases unmatched. Germline V gene lookup returns CDR1 SGHDT and CDR2 YYEEEE. The CDR3 protein is CASSLGTSGRRGYNEQFF. The CDR3, as DNA: TGTGCCAGCAGCCTCGGGACTAGCGGGAGGAGGGGGTACAATGAGCAGTTCTTC.

The chain is built from TRBV5-1 and TRBJ2-1, with D maybe TRBD2 (5 bases). Germline V gene data show CDR1 as SGHRS and CDR2 as YFSETQ. Trimming removed 4 bases at V and 6 bases at J, with 5 bases between. CDR3 size: 11 residues. The CDR3: CASSAGNEQFF. CDR3 DNA sequence: TGCGCCAGCAGCGCGGGCAATGAGCAGTTCTTC.

This rearrangement joins TRBV4-3 to TRBJ1-6, with 8 bases matching TRBD1. The CDR3 totals 14 residues. Germline-derived CDR1 and CDR2 are LGHNA and YSLEER. V dropped 4 bases and J dropped 7; count of bases not matched to a gene: 3. The CDR3 sequence: CASSPDRVNSPLHF. In nucleotides, the CDR3 is TGCGCCAGCAGCCCGGACAGGGTGAATTCACCCCTCCACTTT.

The rearrangement uses TRBV6-4 and TRBJ2-1, with 8 bases identical to TRBD1. Germline V lookup: CDR1 MRHNA, CDR2 SNTAGT. V trimming: 4 bases; J trimming: 6 bases; junction bases outside the gene matches: 5. The CDR3 runs 14 residues. The CDR3 spells CASSADRAGNEQFF. In DNA form, the CDR3 reads TGTGCCAGCAGTGCGGACAGGGCAGGCAATGAGCAGTTCTTC.

The V gene is TRBV19, the J gene TRBJ1-1; 7 bases map to TRBD1. The V gene end was trimmed by 4 bases and the J gene end by 3 bases; junction bases not matched to a gene: 5. Germline-derived CDR1 and CDR2 are LNHDA and SQIVND (reference sequence). This CDR3 has 14 amino acids. For the CDR3, the DNA is TGTGCCAGTAGTACAGAGGGGGCCTACACTGAAGCTTTCTTT. Its protein is CASSTEGAYTEAFF.

The CDR3 DNA reads as TGTGCCAGCAGCTTAAACGAGGGGGCAAATTCACCCCTCCACTTT. Protein sequence: CASSLNEGANSPLHF. This sequence joins TRBV7-9 and TRBJ1-6, with TRBD1 matching 7 bases. Trimming cost V 2 bases and J 7 bases; bases outside gene matches: 5. Germline CDR1 SEHNR, CDR2 FQNEAQ (reference sequence). The CDR3 is made up of 15 amino acids.

The chain links TRBV7-6 to TRBJ2-2; possible D gene TRBD1, 5 bases. V was trimmed by 5 bases and J by 8 bases, leaving 12 bases between them. The CDR3 runs to 13 residues. Germline V lookup: CDR1 SGHVS, CDR2 FNYEAQ. CDR3 amino acids: CASSRTIPGELFF. CDR3 nucleotides: TGTGCCAGCAGCAGGACAATCCCGGGGGAGCTGTTTTTT.

The CDR3 spells CASSPSPAGGYEQYF. CDR3 bases: TGTGCCAGCAGCCCCTCCCCAGCGGGGGGCTACGAGCAGTACTTC. The chain is built from TRBV11-2 and TRBJ2-7, with 9 bases matching TRBD2. J gave up 3 bases and V 5 bases, and 8 bases lay outside the gene matches. The CDR3 totals 15 residues. Germline CDR1 is SGHAT and CDR2 is FQNNGV. Together with reference TRBV11-2 and TRBJ2-7, the CDR3 gives the full variable domain: EAGVAQSPRYKIIEKRQSVAFWCNPISGHATLYWYQQILGQGPKLLIQFQNNGVVDDSQLPKDRFSAERLKGVDSTLKIQPAKLEDSAVYLCASSPSPAGGYEQYFGPGTRLTVT.

CDR3: CASSVKTGPSYEQYF. Here the CDR3 DNA reads TGTGCCAGCAGCGTAAAGACAGGACCCTCCTACGAGCAGTACTTC. This chain connects TRBV9 to TRBJ2-7; tentatively, D is TRBD1 (6 bases). V lost 1 base and J 0 bases, leaving 11 bases between the germline ends. Germline lookup yields CDR1 SGDLS and CDR2 YYNGEE. The CDR3 loop spans 15 amino acids.

V gene TRBV9 combines with J gene TRBJ2-7; 10 bases map to TRBD2. The J segment lost 2 bases and the V segment lost 0 bases, leaving 11 bases of the junction unmatched. Germline V gene lookup returns CDR1 SGDLS and CDR2 YYNGEE. CDR3 length: 18 residues. The DNA for the CDR3 is TGTGCCAGCAGCGTAGAGGAGGGAACTAGCGGGACCCCCTACGAGCAGTACTTC. Encoded protein: CASSVEEGTSGTPYEQYF.

This rearrangement joins TRBV7-2 to TRBJ2-1; D remains ambiguous. Germline V CDR1 and CDR2: SGHTA, FQGNSA. Trimming left V 1 base short and J 9 bases short, with 13 bases between. The CDR3 is made up of 14 amino acids. Here the CDR3 DNA reads TGTGCCAGCAGCTTAGAGATTAGATGGAGTGAGCAGTTCTTC. Protein product: CASSLEIRWSEQFF.

This sequence joins TRBV27 and TRBJ2-3; 7 bases fit TRBD2. The CDR3 consists of 15 residues. The V gene end was trimmed by 3 bases and the J gene end by 2 bases; junction bases not matched to a gene: 5. CDR1 and CDR2 (germline): MNHEY, SMNVEV (reference sequence). CDR3 sequence: CASSLRGRFTDTQYF. CDR3 in DNA: TGTGCCAGCAGTTTGCGCGGGAGATTCACAGATACGCAGTATTTT.

This sequence joins TRBV9 and TRBJ1-3; D unclear. V dropped 4 bases and J dropped 0 bases, with 20 bases sitting between them. This CDR3 is 18 amino acids long. Per the germline V gene, CDR1 is SGDLS and CDR2 is YYNGEE. CDR3 protein: CASSPADGPLVSGNTIYF. For the CDR3, the DNA is TGTGCCAGCAGCCCCGCAGACGGACCTTTGGTCTCTGGAAACACCATATATTTT.

The chain employs TRBV2 and TRBJ2-7; a weak D match, TRBD2 (6 bases). The germline V gene encodes CDR1 SNHLY and CDR2 FYNNEI. CDR3 length: 15 amino acids. With 5 bases removed from V and 3 bases from J, the gap between germline ends came to 17 bases. In DNA, the CDR3 is TGTGCCAGCAGTTGGTATAGTAGCGGATACTACGAGCAGTACTTC. Amino acid sequence: CASSWYSSGYYEQYF.

The chain employs TRBV4-1 and TRBJ1-6, with TRBD1 matching 8 bases. The CDR3 is made up of 14 amino acids. V was pared by 0 bases and J by 10 bases, with 2 bases of the junction left unmatched. Germline CDR1 is MGHRA and CDR2 is YSYEKL. DNA of the CDR3: TGCGCCAGCAGCCAAGACAGGGGGCCCTCACCCCTCCACTTT. As protein: CASSQDRGPSPLHF.

This rearrangement joins TRBV7-9 to TRBJ2-5; D call uncertain. Germline V gene data show CDR1 as SEHNR and CDR2 as FQNEAQ (reference sequence). This CDR3 has 10 residues. Trimming pared 10 bases from V and 5 bases from J, leaving 8 bases between. CDR3 DNA sequence: TGTGCCATCGGAACGGAGACCCAGTACTTC. Amino acid sequence: CAIGTETQYF.

The sample holds one count of this clone. The V call is TRBV11-2, the J call TRBJ2-1; 8 bases fit TRBD1. The CDR3 is 14 residues long. In germline, CDR1 is SGHAT, CDR2 FQNNGV. Trimming at V came to 4 bases and at J to 8 bases, leaving 7 bases not matched to a gene. The CDR3 nucleotides are TGTGCCAGCAGCTACGACAGGGGATGGGATGAGCAGTTCTTC. It yields the protein CASSYDRGWDEQFF.

The DNA of the CDR3 is TGTGCCAGCAGCGGAGACAGGGACTACTCCTACGAGCAGTACTTC. As protein: CASSGDRDYSYEQYF. The chain joins TRBV9 to TRBJ2-7; the D gene could be TRBD1 or TRBD2 (7 bases each). Trimming cost V 3 bases and J 0 bases, with 13 bases left between them. CDR3 length: 15 residues. Germline CDR1 reads SGDLS; CDR2 reads YYNGEE. The whole variable domain, remainder taken from reference TRBV9 and TRBJ2-7, is DSGVTQTPKHLITATGQRVTLRCSPRSGDLSVYWYQQSLDQGLQFLIQYYNGEERAKGNILERFSAQQFPDLHSELNLSSLELGDSALYFCASSGDRDYSYEQYFGPGTRLTVT.